These 4 T cell receptor beta chains were all obtained from the same sample, sequenced in a study of blood T cells in healthy people across ages. The authors ran a second PCR of roughly 6 to 12 cycles using a sample-barcoded 5' primer and a J-beta primer mix. Using its own MiXCR run on the 5' RACE reads, TCRdb lists one record per CDR3 protein. The sample has approximately 940,000 distinct CDR3 sequences; roughly 50% are singletons. Sequenced material: blood. The receptors were sampled from a man under 40 in good health.

V and J are TRBV9 and TRBJ2-1; D remains ambiguous. The length of the CDR3 is 15 residues. The V and J ends lost 2 bases and 4 bases respectively, with 13 bases between them. Germline V gene data show CDR1 as SGDLS and CDR2 as YYNGEE. The CDR3 region is CASSVGNAIYNEQFF. The CDR3 DNA sequence: TGTGCCAGCAGCGTGGGGAATGCCATTTACAATGAGCAGTTCTTC.

This chain uses TRBV2 with TRBJ2-3; 9 bases align to TRBD1. The CDR3 runs 14 residues. The V and J ends lost 4 bases and 2 bases, in that order; junction bases with no gene match: 1. Germline V gene lookup returns CDR1 SNHLY and CDR2 FYNNEI. The CDR3 DNA sequence: TGTGCCAGCAGTGGGGACAGGGCCACAGATACGCAGTATTTT. Amino acids: CASSGDRATDTQYF. The variable domain in full, with the rest retrieved from reference TRBV2 and TRBJ2-3, is EPEVTQTPSHQVTQMGQEVILRCVPISNHLYFYWYRQILGQKVEFLVSFYNNEISEKSEIFDDQFSVERPDGSNFTLKIRSTKLEDSAMYFCASSGDRATDTQYFGPGTRLTVL.

There are a few counts of this clonotype. This chain joins TRBV7-8 and TRBJ2-7; the D gene is possibly TRBD1 (6 bases). Germline V gives CDR1 SGHVS, CDR2 FQNEAQ. The CDR3 has 16 amino acids. Trimming took off 2 bases at V and 2 bases at J, with 16 bases between the two ends. The CDR3 DNA follows: TGTGCCAGCAGCTTACTCCGGGACAAGGGGACCTACGAGCAGTACTTC. Translation: CASSLLRDKGTYEQYF.

V usage is TRBV6-5 and J usage is TRBJ2-1, with D maybe TRBD1 (5 bases). CDR3 length: 13 amino acids. The germline CDR1 and CDR2 sequences are MNHEY and SVGAGI. Trimming pared 6 bases from V and 4 bases from J, leaving 10 bases between. The CDR3 sequence: CASSYDRYNEQFF. In DNA, the CDR3 is TGTGCCAGCAGCTATGACAGATACAATGAGCAGTTCTTC.